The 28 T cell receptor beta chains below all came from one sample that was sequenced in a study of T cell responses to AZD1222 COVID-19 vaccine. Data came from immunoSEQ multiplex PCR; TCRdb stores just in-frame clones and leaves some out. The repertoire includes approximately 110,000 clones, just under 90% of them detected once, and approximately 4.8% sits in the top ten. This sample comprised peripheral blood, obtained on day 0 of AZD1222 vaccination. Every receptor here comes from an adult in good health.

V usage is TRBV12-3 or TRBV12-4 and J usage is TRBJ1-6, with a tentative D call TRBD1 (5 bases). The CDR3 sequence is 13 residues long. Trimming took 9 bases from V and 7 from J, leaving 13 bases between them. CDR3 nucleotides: TGTGCCAGTACAGGTCAAGGAAATTCACCCCTCCACTTT. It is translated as CASTGQGNSPLHF.

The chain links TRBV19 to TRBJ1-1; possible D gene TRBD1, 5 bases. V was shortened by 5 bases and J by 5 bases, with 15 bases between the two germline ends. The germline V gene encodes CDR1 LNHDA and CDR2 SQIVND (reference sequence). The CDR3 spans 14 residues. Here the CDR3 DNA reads TGTGCCAGTAGTCTCCTGCAGGGCTGGACTGAAGCTTTCTTT. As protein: CASSLLQGWTEAFF. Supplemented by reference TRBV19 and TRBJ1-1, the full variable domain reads DGGITQSPKYLFRKEGQNVTLSCEQNLNHDAMYWYRQDPGQGLRLIYYSQIVNDFQKGDIAEGYSVSREKKESFPLTVTSAQKNPTAFYLCASSLLQGWTEAFFGQGTRLTVV.

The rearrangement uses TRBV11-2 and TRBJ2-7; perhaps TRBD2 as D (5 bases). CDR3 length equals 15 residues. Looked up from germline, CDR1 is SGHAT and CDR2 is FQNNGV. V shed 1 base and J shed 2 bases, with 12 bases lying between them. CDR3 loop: CASSLVSDGTYEQYF. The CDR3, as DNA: TGTGCCAGCAGCTTAGTTTCGGACGGGACCTACGAGCAGTACTTC.

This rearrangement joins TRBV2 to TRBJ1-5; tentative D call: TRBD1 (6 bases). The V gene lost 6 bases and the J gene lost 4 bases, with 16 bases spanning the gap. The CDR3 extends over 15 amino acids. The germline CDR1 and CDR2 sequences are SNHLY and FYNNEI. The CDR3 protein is CASSQGGDRNQPQHF. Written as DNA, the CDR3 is TGTGCCAGCAGCCAAGGGGGGGATAGAAATCAGCCCCAGCATTTT.

The CDR3 reads CASSFLPGGSYEQYF. The CDR3 region has the DNA TGTGCCAGCAGCTTCCTTCCAGGGGGTTCCTACGAGCAGTACTTC. The V gene is TRBV7-2, the J gene TRBJ2-7; 7 nucleotides line up with TRBD1. The CDR3 contains 15 residues. V was clipped by 3 bases and J by 1 base; unmatched bases: 6. The V gene's germline CDR1 is SGHTA and CDR2 FQGNSA.

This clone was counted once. The CDR3 DNA sequence: TGTGCCAGCACCGTAGGGACAGGAAATCTGAACACTGAAGCTTTCTTT. It codes for CASTVGTGNLNTEAFF. V is TRBV7-9 and J is TRBJ1-1; 8 bases line up with TRBD1. Per germline, CDR1 SEHNR and CDR2 FQNEAQ (reference sequence). With 7 bases clipped from V and 0 bases from J, the junction kept 10 bases outside the gene matches. The CDR3 length is 16 residues.

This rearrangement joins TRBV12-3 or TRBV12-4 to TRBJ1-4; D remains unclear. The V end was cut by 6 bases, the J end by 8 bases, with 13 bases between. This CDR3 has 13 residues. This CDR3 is CASRNSLGEKLFF. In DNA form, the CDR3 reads TGTGCCAGCAGAAACTCACTGGGGGAAAAACTGTTTTTT.

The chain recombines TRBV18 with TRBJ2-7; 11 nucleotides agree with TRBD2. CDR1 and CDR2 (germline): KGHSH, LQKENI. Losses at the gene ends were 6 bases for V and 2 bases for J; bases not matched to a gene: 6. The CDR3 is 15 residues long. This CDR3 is CASSPTSGVTYEQYF. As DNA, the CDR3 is TGTGCCAGCTCTCCGACTAGCGGGGTAACCTACGAGCAGTACTTC.

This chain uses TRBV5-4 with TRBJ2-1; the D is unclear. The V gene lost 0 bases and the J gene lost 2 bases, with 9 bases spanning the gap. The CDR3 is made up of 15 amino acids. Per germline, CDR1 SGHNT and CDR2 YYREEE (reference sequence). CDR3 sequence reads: CASSLDGNPYNEQFF. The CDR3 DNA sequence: TGTGCCAGCAGCTTGGATGGCAACCCCTACAATGAGCAGTTCTTC. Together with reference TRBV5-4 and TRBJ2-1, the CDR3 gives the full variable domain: ETGVTQSPTHLIKTRGQQVTLRCSSQSGHNTVSWYQQALGQGPQFIFQYYREEENGRGNFPPRFSGLQFPNYSSELNVNALELDDSALYLCASSLDGNPYNEQFFGPGTRLTVL.

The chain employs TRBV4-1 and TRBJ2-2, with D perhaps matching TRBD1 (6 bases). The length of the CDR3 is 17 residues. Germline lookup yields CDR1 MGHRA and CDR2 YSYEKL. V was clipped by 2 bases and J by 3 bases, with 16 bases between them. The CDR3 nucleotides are TGCGCCAGCAGCCAATCCAATTTCGGACAGTACACCGGGGAGCTGTTTTTT. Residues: CASSQSNFGQYTGELFF.

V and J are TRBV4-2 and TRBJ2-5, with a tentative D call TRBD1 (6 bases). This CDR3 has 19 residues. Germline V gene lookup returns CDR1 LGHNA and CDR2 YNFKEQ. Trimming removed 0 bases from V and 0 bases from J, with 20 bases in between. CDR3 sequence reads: CASSQDGATTGTHQETQYF. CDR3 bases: TGTGCCAGCAGCCAAGATGGGGCAACGACAGGAACACACCAAGAGACCCAGTACTTC.

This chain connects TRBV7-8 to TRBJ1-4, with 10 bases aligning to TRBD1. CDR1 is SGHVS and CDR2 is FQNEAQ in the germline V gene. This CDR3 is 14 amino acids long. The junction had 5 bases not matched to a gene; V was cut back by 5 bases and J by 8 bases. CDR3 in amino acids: CASSRDRGYEKLFF. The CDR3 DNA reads TGTGCCAGCAGCCGGGACAGGGGATACGAAAAACTGTTTTTT. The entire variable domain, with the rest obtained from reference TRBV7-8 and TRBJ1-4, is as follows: GAGVSQSPRYKVAKRGQDVALRCDPISGHVSLFWYQQALGQGPEFLTYFQNEAQLDKSGLPSDRFFAERPEGSVSTLKIQRTQQEDSAVYLCASSRDRGYEKLFFGSGTQLSVL.

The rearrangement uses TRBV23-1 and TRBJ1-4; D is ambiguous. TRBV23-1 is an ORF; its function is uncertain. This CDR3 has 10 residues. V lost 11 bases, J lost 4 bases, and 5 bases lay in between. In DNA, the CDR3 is TGCGCCCGAAATAATGAAAAACTGTTTTTT. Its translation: CARNNEKLFF.

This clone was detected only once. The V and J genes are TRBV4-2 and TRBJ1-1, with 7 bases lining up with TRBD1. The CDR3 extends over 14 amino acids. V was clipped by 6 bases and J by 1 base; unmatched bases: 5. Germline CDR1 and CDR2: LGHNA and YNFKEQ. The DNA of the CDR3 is TGTGCCAGCAGGAACAGGGGAACGAACACTGAAGCTTTCTTT. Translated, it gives CASRNRGTNTEAFF.

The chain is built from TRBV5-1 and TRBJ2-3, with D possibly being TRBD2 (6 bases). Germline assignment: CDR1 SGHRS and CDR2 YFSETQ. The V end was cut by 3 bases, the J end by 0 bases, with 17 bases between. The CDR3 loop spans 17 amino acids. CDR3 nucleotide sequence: TGCGCCAGCAGCTGGGGCCTACTAGCTAGAAGCACAGATACGCAGTATTTT. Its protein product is CASSWGLLARSTDTQYF.

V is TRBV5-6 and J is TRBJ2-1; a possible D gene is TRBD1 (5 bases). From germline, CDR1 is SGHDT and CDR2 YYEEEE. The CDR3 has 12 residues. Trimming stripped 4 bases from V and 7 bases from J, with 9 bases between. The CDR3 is CASSPGMNEQFF. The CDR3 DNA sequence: TGTGCCAGCAGCCCAGGGATGAATGAGCAGTTCTTC.

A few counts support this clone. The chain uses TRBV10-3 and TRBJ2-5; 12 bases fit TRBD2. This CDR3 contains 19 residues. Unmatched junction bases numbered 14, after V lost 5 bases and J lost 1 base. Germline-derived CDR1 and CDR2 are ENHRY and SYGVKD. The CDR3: CAISTGAGTSGGLQETQYF. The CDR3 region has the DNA TGTGCCATCAGTACGGGGGCAGGAACTAGCGGGGGGCTCCAAGAGACCCAGTACTTC.

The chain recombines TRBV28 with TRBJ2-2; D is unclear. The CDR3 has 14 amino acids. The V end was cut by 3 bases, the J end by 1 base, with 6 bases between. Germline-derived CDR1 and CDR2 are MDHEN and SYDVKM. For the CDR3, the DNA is TGTGCCAGCAGTTTTTCGGGGAACACCGGGGAGCTGTTTTTT. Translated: CASSFSGNTGELFF.

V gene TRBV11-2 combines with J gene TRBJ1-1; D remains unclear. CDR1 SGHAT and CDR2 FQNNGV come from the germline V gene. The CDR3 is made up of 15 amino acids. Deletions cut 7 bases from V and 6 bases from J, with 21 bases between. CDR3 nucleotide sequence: TGTGCCAGCACACCCTCGTACCCGCTCTGGTCTGAAGCTTTCTTT. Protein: CASTPSYPLWSEAFF.

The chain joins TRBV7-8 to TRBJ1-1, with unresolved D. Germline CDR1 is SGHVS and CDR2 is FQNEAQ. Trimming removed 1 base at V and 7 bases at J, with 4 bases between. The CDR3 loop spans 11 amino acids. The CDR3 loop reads CASSLGDEAFF. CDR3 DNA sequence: TGTGCCAGCAGCTTAGGGGATGAAGCTTTCTTT.

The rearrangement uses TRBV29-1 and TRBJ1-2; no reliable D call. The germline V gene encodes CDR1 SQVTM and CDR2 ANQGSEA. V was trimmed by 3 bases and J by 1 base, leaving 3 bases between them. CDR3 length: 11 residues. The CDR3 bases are TGCAGCGTTGAGTTTAACTATGGCTACACCTTC. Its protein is CSVEFNYGYTF.

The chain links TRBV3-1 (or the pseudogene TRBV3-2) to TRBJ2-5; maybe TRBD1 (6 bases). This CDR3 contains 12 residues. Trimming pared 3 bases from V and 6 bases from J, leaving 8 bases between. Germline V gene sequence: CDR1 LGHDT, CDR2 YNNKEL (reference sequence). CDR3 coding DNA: TGTGCCAGCAGCCAGGGGGCGAAGACCCAGTACTTC. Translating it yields CASSQGAKTQYF.

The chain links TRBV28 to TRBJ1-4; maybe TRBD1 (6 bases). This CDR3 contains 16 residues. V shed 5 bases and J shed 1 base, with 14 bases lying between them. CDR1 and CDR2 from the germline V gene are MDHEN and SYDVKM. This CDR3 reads CASSPTGSVTNEKLFF. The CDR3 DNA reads TGTGCCAGCAGTCCTACAGGGTCGGTAACTAATGAAAAACTGTTTTTT. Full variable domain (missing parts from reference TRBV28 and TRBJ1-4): DVKVTQSSRYLVKRTGEKVFLECVQDMDHENMFWYRQDPGLGLRLIYFSYDVKMKEKGDIPEGYSVSREKKERFSLILESASTNQTSMYLCASSPTGSVTNEKLFFGSGTQLSVL.

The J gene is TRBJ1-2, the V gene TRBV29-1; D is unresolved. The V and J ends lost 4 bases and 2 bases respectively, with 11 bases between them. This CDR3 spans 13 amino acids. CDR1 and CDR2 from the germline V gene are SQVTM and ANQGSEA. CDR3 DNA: TGCAGCGTTGGTGTGCAGGAAAACTATGGCTACACCTTC. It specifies CSVGVQENYGYTF.

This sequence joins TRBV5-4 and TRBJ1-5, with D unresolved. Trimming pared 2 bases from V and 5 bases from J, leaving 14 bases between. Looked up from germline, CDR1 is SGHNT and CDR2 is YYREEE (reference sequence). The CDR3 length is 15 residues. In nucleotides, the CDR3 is TGTGCCAGCAGCTTATACAGCCCGGTCGATCAGCCCCAGCATTTT. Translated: CASSLYSPVDQPQHF.

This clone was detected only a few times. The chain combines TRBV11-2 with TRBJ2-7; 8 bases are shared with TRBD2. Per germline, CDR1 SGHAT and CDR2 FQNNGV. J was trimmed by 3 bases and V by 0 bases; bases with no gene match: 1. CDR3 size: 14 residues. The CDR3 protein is CASSLDSGSYEQYF. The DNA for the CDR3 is TGTGCCAGCAGCTTAGACAGCGGGAGCTACGAGCAGTACTTC. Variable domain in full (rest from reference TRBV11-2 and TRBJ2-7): EAGVAQSPRYKIIEKRQSVAFWCNPISGHATLYWYQQILGQGPKLLIQFQNNGVVDDSQLPKDRFSAERLKGVDSTLKIQPAKLEDSAVYLCASSLDSGSYEQYFGPGTRLTVT.

In nucleotides, the CDR3 is TGCAGCGTTGAAGGTCTCCACTCCTACAATGAGCAGTTCTTC. This gives the protein CSVEGLHSYNEQFF. The V call is TRBV29-1, the J call TRBJ2-1; the D is unclear. The germline V gene has CDR1 SQVTM and CDR2 ANQGSEA. V lost 1 base to trimming and J lost 0 bases, with 7 bases between them. The CDR3 loop spans 14 amino acids.

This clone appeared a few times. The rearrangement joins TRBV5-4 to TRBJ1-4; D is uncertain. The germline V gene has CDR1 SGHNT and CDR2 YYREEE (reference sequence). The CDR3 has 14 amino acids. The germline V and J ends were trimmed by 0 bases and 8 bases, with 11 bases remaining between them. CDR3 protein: CASSLDGLREKLFF. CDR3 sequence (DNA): TGTGCCAGCAGCTTGGACGGGTTAAGAGAAAAACTGTTTTTT.